Below are 7 T cell receptor beta chains sequenced from a single sample in a study of spatial heterogeneity in lung cancer. TCRdb analysed the 5' RACE reads with MiXCR anew, one entry per CDR3 protein. The table lists 2,500 to 3,500 distinct CDR3 sequences, approximately 50% of them singletons. The time point was: blood at routine non-recurrence follow-up after resection. Sequences were derived from PBMCs, sampled at follow-up. All receptors derive from a male donor with early-stage non-small cell lung cancer.

A word on this clonotype: This beta chain represents an off-target read in a library built for alpha chains; its size is of limited meaning. V is TRBV29-1 and J is TRBJ2-7, with a tentative D call TRBD1 (5 bases). The CDR3 runs 16 residues. Germline V gene sequence: CDR1 SQVTM, CDR2 ANQGSEA. Trimming left V 0 bases short and J 4 bases short, with 19 bases between. For the CDR3, the DNA is TGCAGCGTTGAAGATGTAACGACTGGGTCAGGGTACGAGCAGTACTTC. Amino acid sequence: CSVEDVTTGSGYEQYF.

Worth noting for this clonotype: This beta chain appears as a stray read in a library generated for alpha chains; its size is not informative. V gene TRBV5-1 combines with J gene TRBJ2-1; maybe TRBD2 (6 bases). The CDR3 has 16 amino acids. Germline assignment: CDR1 SGHRS and CDR2 YFSETQ. The V and J ends lost 4 bases and 0 bases respectively, with 14 bases between them. The chain's CDR3 is CASSPSAGSSYNEQFF. The CDR3 nucleotides are TGCGCCAGCAGCCCCTCGGCGGGAAGCTCCTACAATGAGCAGTTCTTC.

To note about this clonotype: Because this beta chain is a stray read in a library intended to capture alpha chains, its abundance should not be given much weight. The rearrangement links TRBV28 to TRBJ2-2; 8 bases are a match to TRBD1. The V gene's germline CDR1 is MDHEN and CDR2 SYDVKM. The CDR3 sequence is 16 residues long. The V gene end was trimmed by 6 bases and the J gene end by 6 bases; junction bases not matched to a gene: 12. CDR3 loop: CASRMTGTGPSGELFF. The DNA of the CDR3 is TGTGCCAGCAGAATGACCGGGACAGGCCCGTCCGGGGAGCTGTTTTTT.

As regards this clonotype: Being off target in a library aimed at alpha chains, this beta chain has a size of little meaning. CDR3 residues: CAISEEGGQETQYF. CDR3 nucleotide sequence: TGTGCCATCAGTGAGGAGGGGGGGCAAGAGACCCAGTACTTC. This chain connects TRBV10-3 to TRBJ2-5, with D possibly being TRBD2 (7 bases). The V end was cut by 2 bases, the J end by 2 bases, with 9 bases between. The CDR3 is 14 residues long. CDR1 is ENHRY and CDR2 is SYGVKD in the germline V gene.

Notes on this clonotype: This beta chain came through as a stray read in a library set up for alpha chains, and its size says little. The V and J genes are TRBV4-3 and TRBJ2-1; 7 bases match TRBD2. The germline V gene has CDR1 LGHNA and CDR2 YSLEER. J gave up 1 base and V 4 bases, and 10 bases lay outside the gene matches. This CDR3 contains 17 residues. This chain's CDR3 is CASSREGGAGSYNEQFF. CDR3 nucleotide sequence: TGCGCCAGCAGCCGGGAGGGAGGGGCCGGGTCCTACAATGAGCAGTTCTTC.

Turning to this clonotype: Since the library was made to target alpha chains, this beta chain is a stray read and its abundance is not meaningful. The chain uses TRBV2 and TRBJ2-2; D is unclear. Germline CDR1 SNHLY, CDR2 FYNNEI. CDR3 size: 12 residues. Trimming removed 1 base at V and 7 bases at J, with 4 bases between. The CDR3 DNA sequence: TGTGCCAGCAGTGAAGTTGGCGGGGAGCTGTTTTTT. Amino acids: CASSEVGGELFF.

Note on this clonotype: Being off target in a library aimed at alpha chains, this beta chain has a size of little meaning. The gene calls are TRBV28 and TRBJ2-7; possible D gene TRBD2, 6 bases. Germline lookup yields CDR1 MDHEN and CDR2 SYDVKM. This CDR3 has 14 amino acids. The V gene lost 5 bases and the J gene lost 1 base, with 12 bases spanning the gap. The CDR3 coding sequence is TGTGCCAGCAGTGCTCCGCGGGAATCCTACGAGCAGTACTTC. Protein product: CASSAPRESYEQYF.